The 26 T cell receptor beta chains reported below all come from one sample, sequenced in a study of Graves' ophthalmopathy and Graves' hyperthyroidism. TCR beta CDR3 amplification used RNA transcripts. HTBI-primed first-round RT-PCR preceded second-round multiplex PCR. TCRdb itself ran the multiplex PCR reads through MiXCR, one entry per CDR3 protein. The sample carries 170,000 or so distinct CDR3 sequences, about two fifths recorded once. The sequenced material came from peripheral blood. All receptors derive from a man aged 30 to 39 with Graves' ophthalmopathy.

This clonotype was detected ten times or more. This chain uses TRBV19 with TRBJ2-4; perhaps D is TRBD1 or TRBD2 (6 bases each). CDR3 length equals 17 residues. Germline assignment: CDR1 LNHDA and CDR2 SQIVND (reference sequence). V lost 0 bases to trimming and J lost 2 bases, with 14 bases between them. The CDR3 reads CASSIDPRGGTKNIQYF. CDR3 coding DNA: TGTGCCAGTAGTATAGATCCCAGGGGCGGGACCAAAAACATTCAGTACTTC.

This clonotype came up many times. The V gene is TRBV6-2 or TRBV6-3, the J gene TRBJ2-4; TRBD2 agrees at 8 bases. This CDR3 contains 17 residues. Germline trimming cut 2 bases from V and 1 base from J; bases unmatched to any gene: 7. Germline CDR1 and CDR2: MNHEY and SVGEGT. Here the CDR3 reads CASSYVPGGPAKNIQYF. The CDR3 DNA is TGTGCCAGCAGTTACGTCCCGGGAGGGCCGGCCAAAAACATTCAGTACTTC.

This clonotype was picked up many times. V is TRBV6-4 and J is TRBJ1-2; maybe TRBD1 (6 bases). The germline CDR1 and CDR2 sequences are MRHNA and SNTAGT. The CDR3 spans 13 residues. Trimming took off 5 bases at V and 8 bases at J, with 15 bases between the two ends. The chain's CDR3 is CASSLGRGGGYTF. CDR3 DNA: TGTGCCAGCAGTTTAGGCAGGGGAGGCGGCTACACCTTC.

V usage is TRBV7-2 and J usage is TRBJ1-1; TRBD1 matches at 7 bases. The CDR3 covers 13 residues. V gave up 8 bases and J gave up 4 bases; unmatched junction bases: 7. Germline values: CDR1 SGHTA, CDR2 FQGNSA. CDR3 DNA: TGTGCCAGCGGGGACAGAATCATCACTGAAGCTTTCTTT. Its protein is CASGDRIITEAFF. Drawing the rest from reference TRBV7-2 and TRBJ1-1, the complete variable domain is GAGVSQSPSNKVTEKGKDVELRCDPISGHTALYWYRQSLGQGLEFLIYFQGNSAPDKSGLPSDRFSAERTGGSVSTLTIQRTQQEDSAVYLCASGDRIITEAFFGQGTRLTVV.

The genes are TRBV7-9 and TRBJ1-1, with no clear D. Germline values: CDR1 SEHNR, CDR2 FQNEAQ (reference sequence). The CDR3 runs 12 residues. Trimming took 5 bases from V and 5 from J, leaving 9 bases between them. For the CDR3, the DNA is TGTGCCAGCAGCGTCGAGACGACTGAAGCTTTCTTT. As protein: CASSVETTEAFF.

The chain uses TRBV11-1 and TRBJ1-5; 10 nucleotides align to TRBD1. Trimming at V came to 3 bases and at J to 6 bases, leaving 14 bases not matched to a gene. This CDR3 is 18 amino acids long. Looked up from germline, CDR1 is SGHAT and CDR2 is FQDESV (reference sequence). CDR3 DNA sequence: TGTGCCAGCAGCTTCACCTACCTAAACGACAGGGGGCCTCAGCCCCAGCATTTT. It is translated as CASSFTYLNDRGPQPQHF. The complete variable domain, with remaining parts taken from reference TRBV11-1 and TRBJ1-5, reads EAEVAQSPRYKITEKSQAVAFWCDPISGHATLYWYRQILGQGPELLVQFQDESVVDDSQLPKDRFSAERLKGVDSTLKIQPAELGDSAMYLCASSFTYLNDRGPQPQHFGDGTRLSIL.

Ten or more counts support this clonotype. The chain employs TRBV9 and TRBJ2-5; D possibly matches TRBD1 or TRBD2 (5 bases each). The germline V gene has CDR1 SGDLS and CDR2 YYNGEE. The CDR3 has 16 amino acids. The germline V and J ends were trimmed by 0 bases and 2 bases, with 14 bases remaining between them. The CDR3 sequence: CASSVGDRRAQETQYF. The CDR3 DNA sequence: TGTGCCAGCAGCGTAGGGGACCGCCGAGCTCAAGAGACCCAGTACTTC.

This clonotype appeared many times. The rearrangement joins TRBV6-2 or TRBV6-3 to TRBJ1-2; the D gene is possibly TRBD1 (6 bases). Per the germline V gene, CDR1 is MNHEY and CDR2 is SVGEGT. The CDR3 length is 15 residues. V gave up 8 bases and J gave up 4 bases, with 20 bases separating them. CDR3 nucleotide sequence: TGTGCCAGCGGTTTCGGGACCGCGGGGGCCTATGGCTACACCTTC. Protein product: CASGFGTAGAYGYTF.

There are many counts of this clonotype. The V call is TRBV7-2, the J call TRBJ1-3; D is uncertain. CDR1 is SGHTA and CDR2 is FQGNSA in the germline V gene. Trimming cost V 2 bases and J 4 bases, with 6 bases left between them. The CDR3 is 13 residues long. CDR3: CASSLMRGNTIYF. The CDR3 DNA is TGTGCCAGCAGCTTAATGAGGGGAAACACCATATATTTT.

This clonotype has more than one count but fewer than ten. The rearrangement joins TRBV7-2 to TRBJ1-2; no firm D call. The germline CDR1 and CDR2 sequences are SGHTA and FQGNSA. Trimming removed 7 bases at V and 1 base at J, with 16 bases between. The CDR3 extends over 15 amino acids. This CDR3 reads CASTILTNSNYGYTF. The DNA of the CDR3 is TGTGCCAGCACCATCCTTACAAACAGTAACTATGGCTACACCTTC.

V and J are TRBV2 and TRBJ2-5, with D tentatively TRBD2 (6 bases). The CDR3 extends over 15 amino acids. V lost 8 bases and J 0 bases, leaving 16 bases between the germline ends. Germline loops: CDR1 SNHLY, CDR2 FYNNEI. CDR3 DNA sequence: TGTGCCAGCCGGGAGAGCGGAGCCGACCAAGAGACCCAGTACTTC. This translates into CASRESGADQETQYF. Full variable domain (rest looked up from reference TRBV2 and TRBJ2-5): EPEVTQTPSHQVTQMGQEVILRCVPISNHLYFYWYRQILGQKVEFLVSFYNNEISEKSEIFDDQFSVERPDGSNFTLKIRSTKLEDSAMYFCASRESGADQETQYFGPGTRLLVL.

The V gene is TRBV27, the J gene TRBJ1-1, with 7 bases that match TRBD1. This CDR3 is 15 amino acids long. Germline values: CDR1 MNHEY, CDR2 SMNVEV (reference sequence). The V segment lost 5 bases and the J segment 1 base; nucleotides outside the gene matches: 7. The CDR3 loop is CASSPVDRENTEAFF. The DNA of the CDR3 is TGTGCCAGCAGTCCAGTAGACAGGGAGAACACTGAAGCTTTCTTT.

This clonotype was found many times. The chain employs TRBV29-1 and TRBJ2-7, with D possibly being TRBD1 (6 bases). Germline CDR1 SQVTM, CDR2 ANQGSEA. The V end was cut by 6 bases, the J end by 0 bases, with 9 bases between. The CDR3 loop spans 12 amino acids. This CDR3 is CSVKDSSYEQYF. The CDR3 coding sequence is TGCAGCGTCAAGGACAGCTCCTACGAGCAGTACTTC.

The chain links TRBV12-3 or TRBV12-4 to TRBJ1-2; no definite D call. The CDR3 length is 13 residues. V was shortened by 6 bases and J by 7 bases, with 15 bases between the two germline ends. CDR3 nucleotide sequence: TGTGCCAGCAGCCAATCTTGGCTGAGTGGCTACACCTTC. As protein: CASSQSWLSGYTF.

This clonotype has at least ten counts. This sequence joins TRBV18 and TRBJ1-6; tentative D call: TRBD1 (6 bases). The germline gives CDR1 KGHSH, CDR2 LQKENI. Between the trimmed V and J ends, which lost 3 bases and 8 bases, there was a span of 8 bases. The CDR3 length is 13 residues. The CDR3 loop is CASSPNRDSPLHF. The CDR3 nucleotides are TGTGCCAGCTCACCTAACAGGGATTCACCCCTCCACTTT.

Many counts were recorded for this clonotype. V usage is TRBV29-1 and J usage is TRBJ2-7; D is perhaps TRBD1 (5 bases). Trimming took off 1 base at V and 4 bases at J, with 14 bases between the two ends. Germline V gives CDR1 SQVTM, CDR2 ANQGSEA. This CDR3 is built from 14 residues. The CDR3 coding sequence is TGCAGCGTTGAAGGTGATCAAGGGGCTTACGAGCAGTACTTC. Its translation: CSVEGDQGAYEQYF.

V gene TRBV7-3 combines with J gene TRBJ1-1; D perhaps matches TRBD1 (6 bases). Germline loops: CDR1 SGHTA, CDR2 FQGTGA. V lost 5 bases and J lost 4, with 14 bases in between. The CDR3 length is 14 residues. CDR3 in amino acids: CASSVQGWGTEAFF. The CDR3 nucleotides are TGTGCCAGCAGCGTGCAGGGGTGGGGCACTGAAGCTTTCTTT.

The rearrangement joins TRBV6-5 to TRBJ1-1, with D unresolved. The CDR3 consists of 16 residues. Trimming took 2 bases from V and 0 from J, leaving 13 bases between them. Germline assignment: CDR1 MNHEY and CDR2 SVGAGI. CDR3 sequence (DNA): TGTGCCAGCAGTTACGGCCCCTATGGGGTGAACACTGAAGCTTTCTTT. It yields the protein CASSYGPYGVNTEAFF.

The sample holds many counts of this clonotype. The V and J genes are TRBV6-1 and TRBJ1-2; D may be TRBD1 (5 bases). Germline V gene data show CDR1 as MNHNS and CDR2 as SASEGT. V was shortened by 0 bases and J by 10 bases, with 6 bases between the two germline ends. This CDR3 comprises 11 residues. The CDR3 here is CASSEAGAYTF. As DNA, the CDR3 is TGTGCCAGCAGTGAAGCAGGGGCCTACACCTTC.

This clonotype was picked up one time. V is TRBV20-1 and J is TRBJ2-5; D is perhaps TRBD2 (7 bases). Trimming left V 6 bases short and J 0 bases short, with 23 bases between. Germline V gene lookup returns CDR1 DFQATT and CDR2 SNEGSKA (reference sequence). The CDR3 sequence is 17 residues long. CDR3 bases: TGCAGTGCCCCAGTTGGCGCGGGGGCCCGATACCAAGAGACCCAGTACTTC. It encodes CSAPVGAGARYQETQYF.

This clonotype occurred a few times. V and J are TRBV11-2 and TRBJ2-7, with 8 bases lining up with TRBD2. Germline lookup yields CDR1 SGHAT and CDR2 FQNNGV. The CDR3 is 15 residues long. The J segment lost 4 bases and the V segment lost 4 bases, leaving 9 bases of the junction unmatched. CDR3 sequence reads: CASSWGAGGLYEQYF. For the CDR3, the DNA is TGTGCCAGCAGCTGGGGGGCGGGAGGCTTATACGAGCAGTACTTC.

The rearrangement links TRBV6-1 to TRBJ2-4; TRBD2 matches 9 bases. Trimming took 3 bases from V and 8 from J; bases not matched to a gene: 5. The CDR3 spans 14 residues. Germline CDR1 is MNHNS and CDR2 is SASEGT. The CDR3 sequence is CASSERAGGDIQYF. CDR3 nucleotides: TGTGCCAGCAGTGAGCGTGCGGGGGGGGACATTCAGTACTTC.

This clonotype was picked up many times. The chain has TRBV6-2 or TRBV6-3 and TRBJ1-2, with D possibly matching TRBD1 (6 bases). The CDR3 totals 12 residues. V was trimmed by 10 bases and J by 4 bases, leaving 13 bases between them. In germline, CDR1 is MNHEY, CDR2 SVGEGT. This CDR3 reads CATVRGGYGYTF. The CDR3 DNA follows: TGTGCCACCGTGAGAGGGGGCTATGGCTACACCTTC.

This clonotype was found many times. This chain joins TRBV6-4 and TRBJ2-5, with D possibly TRBD1 on 6 matching bases. With 10 bases removed from V and 2 bases from J, the gap between germline ends came to 14 bases. CDR3 length: 13 amino acids. Germline V gene lookup returns CDR1 MRHNA and CDR2 SNTAGT. CDR3 amino acids: CAIRPTGQETQYF. The CDR3 nucleotides read TGTGCCATCCGCCCGACAGGTCAAGAGACCCAGTACTTC.

V gene TRBV6-2 or TRBV6-3 combines with J gene TRBJ1-5; TRBD1 aligns across 9 bases. The V gene's germline CDR1 is MNHEY and CDR2 SVGEGT. Germline trimming cut 2 bases from V and 0 bases from J; bases unmatched to any gene: 14. This CDR3 spans 20 amino acids. The CDR3 loop reads CASSYPTGTGKYRSNQPQHF. In DNA form, the CDR3 reads TGTGCCAGCAGTTACCCGACCGGGACAGGGAAGTATCGTAGCAATCAGCCCCAGCATTTT.

The chain links TRBV19 to TRBJ2-2; 10 bases fit TRBD2. The length of the CDR3 is 15 residues. Germline V gene data show CDR1 as LNHDA and CDR2 as SQIVND (reference sequence). Trimming cost V 7 bases and J 5 bases; bases outside gene matches: 7. The CDR3 here is CASIKRGGGTGELFF. Here the CDR3 DNA reads TGTGCCAGTATTAAGCGGGGGGGCGGTACCGGGGAGCTGTTTTTT.